The 8 T cell receptor beta chains presented below share a single source sample, sequenced in a study of T cells in Graves' hyperthyroidism and ophthalmopathy. Amplification yielded TCR beta CDR3 regions, with RNA transcripts as the source. HTBI primers were the set used in a first-round RT-PCR of the TCR CDR3. TCRdb recomputed calls from the multiplex PCR reads with MiXCR, one row per CDR3 protein. Seen here are about 620,000 distinct CDR3 sequences, under 20% observed once, and the top ten hold around 4%. The sample consisted of blood. The receptors were gathered from a woman in her 30s with Graves' hyperthyroidism.

This clonotype showed up many times. V and J are TRBV7-2 and TRBJ2-1; D is unresolved. This CDR3 comprises 13 residues. V lost 1 base and J lost 9, with 10 bases in between. Per germline, CDR1 SGHTA and CDR2 FQGNSA. The CDR3 DNA sequence: TGTGCCAGCAGCTTAGAAACCCGCGGTGAGCAGTTCTTC. The encoded protein is CASSLETRGEQFF.

The V gene is TRBV14, the J gene TRBJ2-1; 7 positions match TRBD1. The ends lost 4 bases at V and 9 bases at J; junction bases unmatched: 3. The CDR3 totals 12 residues. Germline CDR1 is SGHDN and CDR2 is FVKESK. In DNA form, the CDR3 reads TGTGCCAGCAGCCCGGGACAGCTTGAGCAGTTCTTC. Protein product: CASSPGQLEQFF.

The J gene is TRBJ2-3, the V gene TRBV20-1; 7 bases are a match to TRBD2. Germline-derived CDR1 and CDR2 are DFQATT and SNEGSKA (reference sequence). Trimming cost V 1 base and J 4 bases; bases outside gene matches: 17. The CDR3 sequence is 18 residues long. The CDR3 DNA reads TGCAGTGCTAGAGCCCCCCCACGCGGCGGGAGAGGCGCAGATACGCAGTATTTT. The encoded protein is CSARAPPRGGRGADTQYF.

In its sample, this clonotype was seen many times. The rearrangement joins TRBV28 to TRBJ2-1, with 7 bases lining up with TRBD1. The V and J ends lost 5 bases and 6 bases, in that order; junction bases with no gene match: 4. Germline V lookup: CDR1 MDHEN, CDR2 SYDVKM. This CDR3 contains 13 residues. CDR3 residues: CASSVTGSNEQFF. Written as DNA, the CDR3 is TGTGCCAGCAGTGTGACAGGGTCCAATGAGCAGTTCTTC.

The sample holds many counts of this clonotype. This rearrangement joins TRBV2 to TRBJ1-2; no reliable D call. This CDR3 is built from 14 residues. CDR1 and CDR2 from the germline V gene are SNHLY and FYNNEI. V was pared by 6 bases and J by 2 bases, with 13 bases between. The CDR3 nucleotides read TGTGCCAGCAGAACCGGACGGTTGAACTATGGCTACACCTTC. It translates to CASRTGRLNYGYTF.

Remarks on this clonotype: This may be a read error: a much more frequent sequence differs by one nucleotide. The chain is built from TRBV18 and TRBJ2-7, with 11 bases aligning to TRBD2. The germline V gene has CDR1 KGHSH and CDR2 LQKENI. There are 15 residues in the CDR3. Germline trimming cut 4 bases from V and 7 bases from J; bases unmatched to any gene: 9. The CDR3 is CASSLRTSGRDEQYF. Here the CDR3 DNA reads TGTGCCAGCTCACTCCGAACTAGCGGGAGAGATGAGCAGTACTTC.

This clonotype was found many times. V and J are TRBV28 and TRBJ2-1, with D possibly TRBD2 on 6 matching bases. Looked up from germline, CDR1 is MDHEN and CDR2 is SYDVKM. The CDR3 is 12 amino acids. Trimming shortened V by 6 bases and J by 4 bases, and 7 bases separated the two germline ends. The chain's CDR3 is CASRGGYNEQFF. DNA for the CDR3: TGTGCCAGCAGAGGAGGGTACAATGAGCAGTTCTTC.

This clonotype appeared a few times. The chain couples TRBV3-1 to TRBJ1-4; TRBD1 agrees at 8 bases. Trimming cost V 3 bases and J 7 bases; bases outside gene matches: 4. This CDR3 contains 14 residues. Germline CDR1 reads LGHDT; CDR2 reads YNNKEL (reference sequence). CDR3 bases: TGTGCCAGCAGCCACAGGGGGCACAGTGAAAAACTGTTTTTT. Translating gives CASSHRGHSEKLFF. The full variable domain, with the rest looked up from reference TRBV3-1 and TRBJ1-4, is DTAVSQTPKYLVTQMGNDKSIKCEQNLGHDTMYWYKQDSKKFLKIMFSYNNKELIINETVPNRFSPKSPDKAHLNLHINSLELGDSAVYFCASSHRGHSEKLFFGSGTQLSVL.